One sample yielded the 18 T cell receptor beta chains listed below, sequenced in a study of blood T cell repertoires in COVID-19. Profiled with immunoSEQ multiplex PCR; TCRdb holds only in-frame clones, not every one. There are roughly 380,000 clones in the sample; about nine tenths occur only once, and about 0.94% lies in the top ten. The material sequenced was PBMCs or T cells enriched from blood (not recorded which). These receptors were collected from a woman under 40 who had been exposed to COVID-19.

The gene calls are TRBV5-3 and TRBJ2-3; D is possibly TRBD1 (6 bases). TRBV5-3 is an open reading frame, and its role is uncertain. CDR3 length: 9 residues. Here the CDR3 reads CPGEDTQYF. In nucleotides, the CDR3 is TGTCCAGGGGAGGATACGCAGTATTTT.

V gene TRBV7-9 combines with J gene TRBJ2-3, with 8 nucleotides matching TRBD2. The CDR3 is 15 amino acids. The V gene's germline CDR1 is SEHNR and CDR2 FQNEAQ (reference sequence). The junction had 4 bases not matched to a gene; V was cut back by 1 base and J by 4 bases. CDR3 loop: CASSLVGLEADTQYF. The CDR3 DNA sequence: TGTGCCAGCAGCTTAGTGGGACTAGAGGCAGATACGCAGTATTTT.

The gene calls are TRBV2 and TRBJ1-2; D is perhaps TRBD1 (6 bases). The V end was cut by 6 bases, the J end by 1 base, with 12 bases between. The germline gives CDR1 SNHLY, CDR2 FYNNEI. This CDR3 is built from 14 residues. The CDR3 DNA reads as TGTGCCAGCAGGTTCCCAGGGGATAACTATGGCTACACCTTC. It codes for CASRFPGDNYGYTF.

The CDR3 loop reads CASSPPRLDTQYF. CDR3 coding DNA: TGTGCCAGCTCACCCCCCCGTTTGGATACGCAGTATTTT. The chain combines TRBV18 with TRBJ2-3; no firm D call. Trimming stripped 3 bases from V and 6 bases from J, with 10 bases between. The germline CDR1 and CDR2 sequences are KGHSH and LQKENI. The CDR3 sequence is 13 residues long.

This clone was seen a single time. The J gene is TRBJ2-1, the V gene TRBV2, with TRBD2 as a possible D gene (5 bases). The CDR3 covers 14 residues. CDR1 is SNHLY, CDR2 FYNNEI, per germline. Trimming removed 6 bases from V and 2 bases from J, with 11 bases in between. The CDR3 DNA follows: TGTGCCAGCAGCAGGACTCAAACCTACAATGAGCAGTTCTTC. This encodes CASSRTQTYNEQFF.

The rearrangement uses TRBV3-1 (or the pseudogene TRBV3-2) and TRBJ2-1; D is unclear. From germline, CDR1 is LGHDT and CDR2 YNNKEL (reference sequence). The CDR3 totals 14 residues. V was clipped by 3 bases and J by 0 bases, with 6 bases between them. CDR3 amino acids: CASSQASSYNEQFF. The CDR3, as DNA: TGTGCCAGCAGCCAGGCTAGCTCCTACAATGAGCAGTTCTTC.

The chain has TRBV18 and TRBJ2-2; 7 bases are a match to TRBD2. Germline V gives CDR1 KGHSH, CDR2 LQKENI. The CDR3 consists of 15 residues. With V trimmed by 8 bases and J by 5 bases, 11 bases remained unmatched. The chain's CDR3 is CASVGTGGGTGELFF. CDR3 bases: TGTGCCAGCGTCGGTACGGGAGGAGGGACCGGGGAGCTGTTTTTT.

The rearrangement uses TRBV5-6 and TRBJ2-7, with D perhaps matching TRBD1 (5 bases). Trimming stripped 2 bases from V and 3 bases from J, with 9 bases between. The CDR3 is 13 amino acids. CDR1 and CDR2 (germline): SGHDT, YYEEEE. CDR3 residues: CASSFQGNYEQYF. DNA of the CDR3: TGTGCCAGCAGCTTCCAGGGAAACTACGAGCAGTACTTC.

This clone has only one observation. The gene calls are TRBV27 and TRBJ2-3; 12 nucleotides align to TRBD2. After removal of 5 bases from V and 2 bases from J, the junction contained 5 bases not matched to a gene. Germline lookup yields CDR1 MNHEY and CDR2 SMNVEV (reference sequence). The CDR3 runs 16 residues. The CDR3 loop is CASSQRTSGNTDTQYF. The CDR3 nucleotides read TGTGCCAGCAGTCAGCGGACTAGCGGGAACACAGATACGCAGTATTTT.

The J gene is TRBJ2-7, the V gene TRBV27; 8 bases are shared with TRBD2. CDR1 MNHEY and CDR2 SMNVEV come from the germline V gene (reference sequence). Trimming took 5 bases from V and 3 from J; bases not matched to a gene: 3. The CDR3 runs to 13 residues. CDR3 in amino acids: CASSLAGNYEQYF. The CDR3 nucleotides read TGTGCCAGCAGTCTAGCGGGTAACTACGAGCAGTACTTC.

The V and J genes are TRBV19 and TRBJ1-3; D is ambiguous. From germline, CDR1 is LNHDA and CDR2 SQIVND (reference sequence). The V gene lost 7 bases and the J gene lost 0 bases, with 13 bases spanning the gap. The CDR3 is 15 residues long. CDR3 sequence reads: CASKLSPSSGNTIYF. The CDR3 nucleotides read TGTGCCAGTAAGCTGAGCCCGAGCTCTGGAAACACCATATATTTT.

The rearrangement uses TRBV2 and TRBJ2-1; 9 positions match TRBD2. The trim removed 4 bases at V and 6 bases at J, leaving 4 bases unmatched. Per the germline V gene, CDR1 is SNHLY and CDR2 is FYNNEI. The CDR3 consists of 14 residues. DNA for the CDR3: TGTGCCAGCAGTGGGCGGGAGGGCCCCAATGAGCAGTTCTTC. Residues: CASSGREGPNEQFF.

The CDR3 DNA reads as TGTGCCAGCAGTTCGAGACTAGCGGGACCCCCTGACAATGAGCAGTTCTTC. Residues: CASSSRLAGPPDNEQFF. The chain joins TRBV27 to TRBJ2-1, with TRBD2 identical over 11 bases. The germline V gene has CDR1 MNHEY and CDR2 SMNVEV (reference sequence). This CDR3 is 17 amino acids long. The trim removed 4 bases at V and 5 bases at J, leaving 10 bases unmatched.

This clone was observed a few times. The chain carries TRBV7-9 and TRBJ2-7; TRBD2 is a possible D gene (5 bases). The CDR3 totals 14 residues. Looked up from germline, CDR1 is SEHNR and CDR2 is FQNEAQ (reference sequence). The V end lost 2 bases, the J end lost 0 bases, and 8 bases lay between the germline ends. The CDR3 here is CASSLRLTSYEQYF. CDR3 nucleotide sequence: TGTGCCAGCAGCTTACGACTAACCTCCTACGAGCAGTACTTC. The variable domain in full, with the rest retrieved from reference TRBV7-9 and TRBJ2-7, is DTGVSQNPRHKITKRGQNVTFRCDPISEHNRLYWYRQTLGQGPEFLTYFQNEAQLEKSRLLSDRFSAERPKGSFSTLEIQRTEQGDSAMYLCASSLRLTSYEQYFGPGTRLTVT.

V and J are TRBV11-2 and TRBJ2-7, with 10 bases fitting TRBD1. CDR1 is SGHAT, CDR2 FQNNGV, per germline. The CDR3 covers 17 residues. After removal of 4 bases from V and 4 bases from J, the junction contained 13 bases not matched to a gene. CDR3 region: CASSSYRGQGSLYEQYF. The CDR3 coding sequence is TGTGCCAGCAGCTCATATAGGGGACAGGGGTCCCTTTACGAGCAGTACTTC. The whole variable domain, filled in from reference TRBV11-2 and TRBJ2-7, reads EAGVAQSPRYKIIEKRQSVAFWCNPISGHATLYWYQQILGQGPKLLIQFQNNGVVDDSQLPKDRFSAERLKGVDSTLKIQPAKLEDSAVYLCASSSYRGQGSLYEQYFGPGTRLTVT.

J is TRBJ2-1 and V is TRBV28, with 12 nucleotides matching TRBD2. Germline assignment: CDR1 MDHEN and CDR2 SYDVKM. The CDR3 is 17 residues long. V trimming: 4 bases; J trimming: 9 bases; junction bases outside the gene matches: 13. CDR3 bases: TGTGCCAGCAGTTCCCCGATCCCGGGACTAGCGGGTGGTGAGCAGTTCTTC. This translates into CASSSPIPGLAGGEQFF. Full variable domain (remainder filled in from reference TRBV28 and TRBJ2-1): DVKVTQSSRYLVKRTGEKVFLECVQDMDHENMFWYRQDPGLGLRLIYFSYDVKMKEKGDIPEGYSVSREKKERFSLILESASTNQTSMYLCASSSPIPGLAGGEQFFGPGTRLTVL.

This clone was observed a handful of times. Other DNA sequences of this sample code for an identical CDR3. The chain employs TRBV28 and TRBJ1-3; D is unclear. The CDR3 consists of 13 residues. Trimming left V 6 bases short and J 0 bases short, with 6 bases between. Germline V gene data show CDR1 as MDHEN and CDR2 as SYDVKM. In nucleotides, the CDR3 is TGTGCCAGCAGGAGGAGCTCTGGAAACACCATATATTTT. Its protein product is CASRRSSGNTIYF.

The chain has TRBV28 and TRBJ1-6; tentatively, D is TRBD1 (5 bases). Trimming removed 7 bases from V and 3 bases from J, with 13 bases in between. Germline loops: CDR1 MDHEN, CDR2 SYDVKM. The CDR3 length is 15 residues. The CDR3 DNA reads TGTGCCAGCACCTCGGGACTTCACTATAATTCACCCCTCCACTTT. Its protein is CASTSGLHYNSPLHF.